These 29 T cell receptor beta chains were all obtained from the same sample, sequenced in a study of blood T cell repertoires in COVID-19. Assay used: immunoSEQ multiplex PCR; TCRdb lists only in-frame clones, some missing. The top ten hold about 4.8% of the sample, which has about 240,000 clones, approximately 85% seen once. The sequenced sample was peripheral blood. These receptors all stem from a woman in her 70s with acute or convalescent COVID-19.

CDR3 coding DNA: TGTGCCAGCACCTCGACAGGGGGTCGGTTAGCCCAGCATTTT. This sequence encodes CASTSTGGRLAQHF. This chain links TRBV28 with TRBJ1-5; TRBD1 agrees at 9 bases. Germline V CDR1 and CDR2: MDHEN, SYDVKM. The trim removed 7 bases at V and 11 bases at J, leaving 12 bases unmatched. There are 14 residues in the CDR3.

The chain carries TRBV5-4 and TRBJ2-2; 9 bases align to TRBD2. The CDR3 length is 19 residues. Trimming took 4 bases from V and 4 from J; bases not matched to a gene: 17. Germline V gives CDR1 SGHNT, CDR2 YYREEE (reference sequence). The CDR3 nucleotides read TGTGCCAGCAGCGAAGGGGGTAGCGGGGGCCCACTCCGCACCGGGGAGCTGTTTTTT. Amino acids: CASSEGGSGGPLRTGELFF.

J is TRBJ1-1 and V is TRBV9, with a tentative D call TRBD1 (6 bases). V lost 7 bases, J lost 6 bases, and 25 bases lay in between. This CDR3 is 16 amino acids long. Germline assignment: CDR1 SGDLS and CDR2 YYNGEE. The DNA of the CDR3 is TGTGCCAGCTCCCTAGGGGGTGGCAGGGCAAGGTCTGAAGCTTTCTTT. Amino acids: CASSLGGGRARSEAFF. The variable domain in full, completed from reference TRBV9 and TRBJ1-1, reads DSGVTQTPKHLITATGQRVTLRCSPRSGDLSVYWYQQSLDQGLQFLIQYYNGEERAKGNILERFSAQQFPDLHSELNLSSLELGDSALYFCASSLGGGRARSEAFFGQGTRLTVV.

This chain connects TRBV3-1 (or the pseudogene TRBV3-2) to TRBJ1-1, with TRBD1 matching over 9 bases. Germline CDR1 is LGHDT and CDR2 is YNNKEL (reference sequence). Germline trimming cut 4 bases from V and 2 bases from J; bases unmatched to any gene: 5. The CDR3 covers 15 residues. CDR3 nucleotides: TGTGCCAGCAGCCCTTGGGACAGGGTTAACACTGAAGCTTTCTTT. Amino acid sequence: CASSPWDRVNTEAFF.

The V and J genes are TRBV24-1 and TRBJ1-5; D might be TRBD1 (6 bases). Germline values: CDR1 KGHDR, CDR2 SFDVKD. Trimming cost V 6 bases and J 7 bases, with 12 bases left between them. The CDR3 sequence is 13 residues long. The CDR3 bases are TGTGCCACCAGTCGGACAGCTACACAGCCCCAGCATTTT. Translated: CATSRTATQPQHF.

The V call is TRBV4-2, the J call TRBJ1-4, with D possibly matching TRBD1 (5 bases). V was clipped by 5 bases and J by 8 bases, with 18 bases between them. The germline V gene has CDR1 LGHNA and CDR2 YNFKEQ. The CDR3 extends over 15 amino acids. CDR3 loop: CASSSREGLGEKLFF. The CDR3 DNA follows: TGTGCCAGCAGCTCCAGGGAGGGTTTAGGCGAAAAACTGTTTTTT.

The chain joins TRBV11-2 to TRBJ1-2; TRBD1 agrees at 8 bases. The germline V gene encodes CDR1 SGHAT and CDR2 FQNNGV. After removal of 5 bases from V and 1 base from J, the junction contained 3 bases not matched to a gene. The CDR3 has 14 amino acids. CDR3 sequence (DNA): TGTGCCAGCAGCAGACAGGGGATTAACTATGGCTACACCTTC. It encodes CASSRQGINYGYTF. The full variable domain, completed using reference TRBV11-2 and TRBJ1-2, is EAGVAQSPRYKIIEKRQSVAFWCNPISGHATLYWYQQILGQGPKLLIQFQNNGVVDDSQLPKDRFSAERLKGVDSTLKIQPAKLEDSAVYLCASSRQGINYGYTFGSGTRLTVV.

The chain couples TRBV6-2 or TRBV6-3 to TRBJ1-4; D unresolved. Germline CDR1 and CDR2: MNHEY and SVGEGT. The CDR3 is made up of 15 amino acids. V dropped 4 bases and J dropped 4 bases, with 13 bases sitting between them. In DNA form, the CDR3 reads TGTGCCAGCAGTTCGGGCGGAGGTGGTAATGAAAAACTGTTTTTT. It encodes CASSSGGGGNEKLFF.

This clone came up a few times. The chain uses TRBV2 and TRBJ2-4; unclear D gene. Trimming cost V 8 bases and J 0 bases, with 8 bases left between them. The CDR3 runs 13 residues. The V gene's germline CDR1 is SNHLY and CDR2 FYNNEI. CDR3 DNA sequence: TGTGCCAGCGCGCTACTAGCCAAAAACATTCAGTACTTC. Translation: CASALLAKNIQYF.

The rearrangement links TRBV27 to TRBJ2-7; 8 positions match TRBD1. Germline CDR1 and CDR2: MNHEY and SMNVEV (reference sequence). The CDR3 covers 17 residues. The V gene end was trimmed by 4 bases and the J gene end by 2 bases; junction bases not matched to a gene: 13. The CDR3 spells CASSYRLQGAITYEQYF. CDR3 nucleotides: TGTGCCAGCAGTTACCGACTTCAGGGGGCGATTACCTACGAGCAGTACTTC.

The chain joins TRBV6-5 to TRBJ1-1; TRBD1 aligns across 7 bases. The CDR3 covers 13 residues. Germline V CDR1 and CDR2: MNHEY, SVGAGI. After removal of 6 bases from V and 6 bases from J, the junction contained 7 bases not matched to a gene. Here the CDR3 DNA reads TGTGCCAGCAGACAGACAGGGATCGCTGAAGCTTTCTTT. As protein: CASRQTGIAEAFF.

The J gene is TRBJ2-1, the V gene TRBV6-2 or TRBV6-3; 7 positions match TRBD1. Germline values: CDR1 MNHEY, CDR2 SVGEGT. V shed 2 bases, J shed 0 bases, and the junction held 7 bases outside the gene matches. The CDR3 is made up of 17 amino acids. CDR3 in amino acids: CASSYPPDRSSYNEQFF. CDR3 nucleotide sequence: TGTGCCAGCAGTTACCCCCCGGACAGGAGCTCCTACAATGAGCAGTTCTTC.

The rearrangement uses TRBV2 and TRBJ2-7; the match to TRBD1 covers 10 bases. The germline CDR1 and CDR2 sequences are SNHLY and FYNNEI. The CDR3 has 14 amino acids. V lost 6 bases, J lost 6 bases, and 8 bases stayed unmatched. The CDR3: CASRRTGGSAEQYF. The CDR3 coding sequence is TGTGCCAGCAGGCGGACAGGGGGGAGCGCCGAGCAGTACTTC.

This sequence joins TRBV14 and TRBJ1-1; a possible D gene is TRBD1 (5 bases). Germline V gene lookup returns CDR1 SGHDN and CDR2 FVKESK. Trimming took 1 base from V and 10 from J, leaving 19 bases between them. The CDR3 length is 15 residues. The CDR3 sequence: CASSQGIWEGSGAFF. The CDR3 DNA follows: TGTGCCAGCAGCCAAGGGATATGGGAGGGGAGTGGAGCTTTCTTT.

V usage is TRBV11-2 and J usage is TRBJ1-4; no clear D. CDR3 length: 18 amino acids. Germline CDR1 SGHAT, CDR2 FQNNGV. Trimming removed 1 base at V and 0 bases at J, with 15 bases between. The CDR3 spells CASSLGGSSLATNEKLFF. CDR3 in DNA: TGTGCCAGCAGCTTAGGAGGCAGTTCCCTTGCAACTAATGAAAAACTGTTTTTT.

The genes are TRBV6-5 and TRBJ1-1; no definite D call. Trimming removed 2 bases from V and 1 base from J, with 8 bases in between. The CDR3 totals 14 residues. Germline V lookup: CDR1 MNHEY, CDR2 SVGAGI. Here the CDR3 DNA reads TGTGCCAGCAGTTACGATCCTAGGAACACTGAAGCTTTCTTT. It yields the protein CASSYDPRNTEAFF.

Here the CDR3 reads CASTLGAGGETQYF. The CDR3 DNA follows: TGTGCCAGCACCCTCGGGGCGGGGGGAGAGACCCAGTACTTC. This chain uses TRBV6-6 with TRBJ2-5; 8 nucleotides line up with TRBD2. This CDR3 is built from 14 residues. Germline V gene data show CDR1 as MNHNY and CDR2 as SVGAGI (reference sequence). Trimming cost V 7 bases and J 4 bases; bases outside gene matches: 8.

This chain joins TRBV7-2 and TRBJ2-7; the match to TRBD2 covers 10 bases. This CDR3 region has 15 residues. Germline CDR1 reads SGHTA; CDR2 reads FQGNSA. The ends lost 4 bases at V and 0 bases at J; junction bases unmatched: 3. The CDR3 region is CASSSIAGGSYEQYF. The CDR3 region has the DNA TGTGCCAGCAGCTCGATAGCGGGGGGCTCCTACGAGCAGTACTTC.

This chain links TRBV3-1 (or the pseudogene TRBV3-2) with TRBJ1-1, with 7 bases aligning to TRBD1. This CDR3 comprises 15 residues. Trimming cost V 1 base and J 7 bases; bases outside gene matches: 9. In germline, CDR1 is LGHDT, CDR2 YNNKEL (reference sequence). CDR3 DNA sequence: TGTGCCAGCAGCCAAGGTCCAGGGGGGCTCGGTGAAGCTTTCTTT. This gives the protein CASSQGPGGLGEAFF.

The V call is TRBV5-4, the J call TRBJ1-6; D unclear. Trimming pared 0 bases from V and 6 bases from J, leaving 7 bases between. This CDR3 region has 14 residues. The germline gives CDR1 SGHNT, CDR2 YYREEE (reference sequence). The CDR3 region is CASSLDSTNSPLHF. In DNA, the CDR3 is TGTGCCAGCAGCTTGGACAGCACTAATTCACCCCTCCACTTT. The full variable domain, rest sourced from reference TRBV5-4 and TRBJ1-6, is ETGVTQSPTHLIKTRGQQVTLRCSSQSGHNTVSWYQQALGQGPQFIFQYYREEENGRGNFPPRFSGLQFPNYSSELNVNALELDDSALYLCASSLDSTNSPLHFGNGTRLTVT.

This clone was recorded once. The chain is built from TRBV29-1 and TRBJ1-2; possibly TRBD1 for D (5 bases). Germline CDR1 is SQVTM and CDR2 is ANQGSEA. The ends were cut back, 4 bases at V and 4 bases at J, with 13 bases in the middle. This CDR3 contains 13 residues. DNA of the CDR3: TGCAGCGTTGGGGGGGTCCGAACCTATGGCTACACCTTC. Protein: CSVGGVRTYGYTF.

The chain uses TRBV24-1 and TRBJ2-5; 10 bases fit TRBD1. Germline V gene data show CDR1 as KGHDR and CDR2 as SFDVKD. J was trimmed by 3 bases and V by 5 bases; bases with no gene match: 8. The CDR3 extends over 16 amino acids. This CDR3 reads CATSVLRGQGEETQYF. The CDR3 nucleotides read TGTGCCACCAGTGTCCTCCGAGGACAGGGGGAAGAGACCCAGTACTTC.

This sequence joins TRBV3-1 (or the pseudogene TRBV3-2) and TRBJ1-1; no reliable D call. The V and J ends lost 6 bases and 1 base respectively, with 12 bases between them. This CDR3 contains 14 residues. Germline V gives CDR1 LGHDT, CDR2 YNNKEL (reference sequence). As DNA, the CDR3 is TGTGCCAGCAGGGAACAGCTGGGGAACACTGAAGCTTTCTTT. The encoded protein is CASREQLGNTEAFF.

This clone has only one observation. The chain joins TRBV2 to TRBJ1-3; D remains ambiguous. The CDR3 runs 15 residues. Trimming took off 4 bases at V and 3 bases at J, with 13 bases between the two ends. Germline V gene data show CDR1 as SNHLY and CDR2 as FYNNEI. The CDR3 loop reads CASSASWANGNTIYF. CDR3 sequence (DNA): TGTGCCAGCAGTGCCAGTTGGGCCAATGGAAACACCATATATTTT.

This chain links TRBV27 with TRBJ1-2; possible D gene TRBD1, 5 bases. The CDR3 has 14 amino acids. Germline values: CDR1 MNHEY, CDR2 SMNVEV (reference sequence). The germline V and J ends were trimmed by 0 bases and 6 bases, with 11 bases remaining between them. CDR3 amino acids: CASSLSPGIDGYTF. CDR3 coding DNA: TGTGCCAGCAGTTTATCGCCAGGGATCGATGGCTACACCTTC.

This sequence joins TRBV7-2 and TRBJ1-5; D uncertain. V lost 1 base and J lost 3, with 10 bases in between. CDR3 size: 15 residues. Germline CDR1 is SGHTA and CDR2 is FQGNSA. CDR3 sequence: CASSLERRANQPQHF. Written as DNA, the CDR3 is TGTGCCAGCAGCTTAGAGCGGCGGGCCAATCAGCCCCAGCATTTT.

This chain connects TRBV4-3 to TRBJ1-4; 7 bases are shared with TRBD1. There are 14 residues in the CDR3. The V gene end was trimmed by 4 bases and the J gene end by 8 bases; junction bases not matched to a gene: 7. Germline CDR1 reads LGHNA; CDR2 reads YSLEER. CDR3 sequence reads: CASSPGQGGEKLFF. The CDR3 DNA follows: TGCGCCAGCAGCCCGGGACAAGGGGGCGAAAAACTGTTTTTT.

The gene calls are TRBV2 and TRBJ1-4, with a tentative D call TRBD1 (6 bases). CDR3 size: 17 residues. Per the germline V gene, CDR1 is SNHLY and CDR2 is FYNNEI. V gave up 6 bases and J gave up 3 bases, with 20 bases separating them. CDR3 nucleotide sequence: TGTGCCAGCAGCCCAACTTTGGGGGCCCGATCTAATGAAAAACTGTTTTTT. Protein product: CASSPTLGARSNEKLFF.

The chain carries TRBV6-2 or TRBV6-3 and TRBJ1-1, with D possibly being TRBD1 (5 bases). Trimming cost V 2 bases and J 0 bases, with 16 bases left between them. Germline-derived CDR1 and CDR2 are MNHEY and SVGEGT. CDR3 size: 17 residues. CDR3 loop: CASSYRRGGIMNTEAFF. CDR3 bases: TGTGCCAGCAGTTACAGGAGGGGTGGGATTATGAACACTGAAGCTTTCTTT.